This TCR beta chain was sequenced during a study of T-cell reconstitution after alpha-beta-depleted transplantation in children. This clonotype was counted only a few times. Researchers prepared the TCRbeta library using unique molecular identifiers, the study reports. Each CDR3 protein gets one entry after TCRdb re-called the PCR reads with MiXCR. The sample contains over 100,000 distinct CDR3 sequences, 10% of which appear only once. The sequence derives from a boy younger than 10 with acute lymphoblastic leukemia, due to receive a stem cell transplant. The source was PBMCs, collected before TCRalphabeta/CD19-depleted stem cell transplant.

CDR3 bases: TGTGCCAGCAGCTTAGAAGGGACCGTAACTAGCGGTTCGACAGATACGCAGTATTTT. Translation gives CASSLEGTVTSGSTDTQYF. This chain links TRBV7-8 with TRBJ2-3; 8 bases are shared with TRBD2. CDR1 and CDR2 from the germline V gene are SGHVS and FQNEAQ. The CDR3 runs to 19 residues. Trimming cost V 1 base and J 3 bases; bases outside gene matches: 15.